This T cell receptor (beta chain) comes out of a study of blood T cells in healthy people across ages. A word on this clonotype: Antigen unknown.

Using a J-beta primer mix together with a sample-barcoded 5' primer, a second PCR was run for about 7 to 12 cycles. TCRdb recomputed calls from the 5' RACE reads with MiXCR, one row per CDR3 protein. Of 850,000 to 1,000,000 distinct CDR3 sequences listed, roughly 50% are singletons. The study's findings and limits: Older individuals had lower TCR beta diversity per million T cells (the decline was roughly linear). As naive T cell percentage varied, TCR beta diversity correlated strongly with it.

The sample consisted of blood. The source is a man younger than 45 in good health.

The DNA for the CDR3 is TGTGCCAGCTCCTCCCAGGAGGTCACCTACGAGCAGTACTTC. Its protein is CASSSQEVTYEQYF. This chain links TRBV6-6 with TRBJ2-4; D may be TRBD2 (5 bases). The J call may be wrong; the DNA end is better matched by TRBJ2-7. The germline V gene has CDR1 MNHNY and CDR2 SVGAGI (reference sequence). The CDR3 runs to 14 residues.